Following are 31 T cell receptor beta chains from one sample sequenced in a study of CD8 T cells in Susac syndrome. Reverse transcription of about 0.5 to 1 ug RNA used random hexamers. TCRdb reprocessed the immunoSEQ multiplex PCR reads via MiXCR and lists one record per CDR3 protein. Of about 150,000 distinct CDR3 sequences detected, 90% to 95% appear once; the ten largest clones hold over 0.08%. The sequenced sample was CD4+ T cells from PBMCs. Receptors were obtained from a human donor with multiple sclerosis.

This chain joins TRBV7-8 and TRBJ2-7, with TRBD2 matching over 9 bases. CDR3 length equals 16 residues. J was trimmed by 2 bases and V by 5 bases; bases with no gene match: 10. The germline CDR1 and CDR2 sequences are SGHVS and FQNEAQ. The CDR3 is CASSHGRLAGPYEQYF. The CDR3 bases are TGTGCCAGCAGCCACGGCCGCCTAGCGGGACCCTACGAGCAGTACTTC.

The rearrangement joins TRBV28 to TRBJ2-7, with TRBD1 identical over 11 bases. The ends lost 3 bases at V and 4 bases at J; junction bases unmatched: 8. This CDR3 contains 16 residues. Germline lookup yields CDR1 MDHEN and CDR2 SYDVKM. The CDR3 DNA reads TGTGCCAGCAGTTTCTTCCGGGACAGGGGGGCGTACGAGCAGTACTTC. Its translation: CASSFFRDRGAYEQYF.

The chain carries TRBV2 and TRBJ2-3; D is ambiguous. There are 13 residues in the CDR3. In germline, CDR1 is SNHLY, CDR2 FYNNEI. V lost 8 bases and J 1 base, leaving 10 bases between the germline ends. Written as DNA, the CDR3 is TGTGCCAGCGAAAGACTTCGCACAGATACGCAGTATTTT. Amino acids: CASERLRTDTQYF.

This clonotype appeared a single time. V and J are TRBV19 and TRBJ2-5; TRBD1 matches 11 bases. The CDR3 totals 14 residues. The trim removed 5 bases at V and 9 bases at J, leaving 8 bases unmatched. Germline lookup yields CDR1 LNHDA and CDR2 SQIVND (reference sequence). CDR3 amino acids: CASSGGQGVVAQYF. CDR3 in DNA: TGTGCCAGTAGTGGGGGACAGGGGGTGGTGGCCCAGTACTTC.

This rearrangement joins TRBV27 to TRBJ2-2; 9 nucleotides match TRBD1. V gave up 6 bases and J gave up 4 bases; unmatched junction bases: 6. CDR1 is MNHEY and CDR2 is SMNVEV in the germline V gene (reference sequence). The CDR3 has 15 amino acids. CDR3 amino acids: CASSRTGVGTGELFF. DNA of the CDR3: TGTGCCAGCAGCAGGACAGGGGTAGGCACCGGGGAGCTGTTTTTT.

The chain couples TRBV19 to TRBJ1-2; 9 bases fit TRBD1. J gave up 8 bases and V 6 bases, and 7 bases lay outside the gene matches. Germline lookup yields CDR1 LNHDA and CDR2 SQIVND (reference sequence). This CDR3 has 13 residues. The CDR3 DNA is TGTGCCAGTAGCGACAGGGGGTCTTGGGGCTACACCTTC. Its translation: CASSDRGSWGYTF.

The chain employs TRBV2 and TRBJ2-4; 13 positions agree with TRBD2. Trimming took 7 bases from V and 6 from J; bases not matched to a gene: 9. CDR1 and CDR2 from the germline V gene are SNHLY and FYNNEI. There are 16 residues in the CDR3. The CDR3 sequence is CASTWTSGSVGNIQYF. In DNA, the CDR3 is TGTGCCAGCACCTGGACTAGCGGGAGTGTAGGAAACATTCAGTACTTC.

The V gene is TRBV27, the J gene TRBJ2-3; 13 nucleotides align to TRBD2. The CDR3 contains 14 residues. Germline values: CDR1 MNHEY, CDR2 SMNVEV (reference sequence). Unmatched junction bases numbered 2, after V lost 5 bases and J lost 6 bases. The chain's CDR3 is CASSTSGGADTQYF. In DNA form, the CDR3 reads TGTGCCAGCAGTACTAGCGGGGGGGCGGATACGCAGTATTTT.

V usage is TRBV20-1 and J usage is TRBJ2-7, with 10 bases that match TRBD1. There are 14 residues in the CDR3. The junction had 7 bases not matched to a gene; V was cut back by 3 bases and J by 5 bases. Germline CDR1 is DFQATT and CDR2 is SNEGSKA (reference sequence). Here the CDR3 DNA reads TGCAGTGCTAGCGAGGGACAGGGGAGACACGAGCAGTACTTC. Protein product: CSASEGQGRHEQYF.

This clonotype has a single count. The chain carries TRBV30 and TRBJ1-6; D remains ambiguous. V was clipped by 2 bases and J by 4 bases, with 6 bases between them. The CDR3 length is 13 residues. The germline gives CDR1 GTSNPN, CDR2 SVGIG (reference sequence). CDR3 nucleotide sequence: TGTGCCTGGAGTTCAGTTTATAATTCACCCCTCCACTTT. Protein: CAWSSVYNSPLHF.

This sequence joins TRBV6-5 and TRBJ2-7; TRBD1 agrees at 10 bases. The V segment lost 5 bases and the J segment 6 bases; nucleotides outside the gene matches: 10. CDR3 length: 15 residues. Germline V lookup: CDR1 MNHEY, CDR2 SVGAGI. Here the CDR3 reads CASSTRDRGFSEQYF. The CDR3 DNA reads TGTGCCAGCAGTACCCGGGACAGGGGATTCTCCGAGCAGTACTTC.

The genes are TRBV9 and TRBJ2-2, with 8 bases aligning to TRBD2. Germline loops: CDR1 SGDLS, CDR2 YYNGEE. V shed 4 bases, J shed 4 bases, and the junction held 6 bases outside the gene matches. The CDR3 extends over 15 amino acids. The CDR3 spells CASSLQRESTGELFF. The CDR3 DNA sequence: TGTGCCAGCAGCCTCCAGCGGGAGAGCACCGGGGAGCTGTTTTTT.

The CDR3 loop is CASSVRGFGTEAFF. The CDR3 coding sequence is TGTGCCAGCAGTGTAAGGGGGTTTGGCACTGAAGCTTTCTTT. The chain links TRBV2 to TRBJ1-1; a possible D gene is TRBD1 (6 bases). The germline V and J ends were trimmed by 4 bases and 4 bases, with 13 bases remaining between them. This CDR3 comprises 14 residues. The germline gives CDR1 SNHLY, CDR2 FYNNEI.

This sequence joins TRBV3-1 and TRBJ1-1; TRBD1 is a possible D gene (6 bases). This CDR3 is 14 amino acids long. With 5 bases removed from V and 3 bases from J, the gap between germline ends came to 13 bases. Per germline, CDR1 LGHDT and CDR2 YNNKEL (reference sequence). CDR3 sequence: CASSYPGADTEAFF. CDR3 bases: TGTGCCAGCAGCTATCCGGGGGCGGACACTGAAGCTTTCTTT.

The CDR3, as DNA: TGCAGTGCTCGACTAGCGGACAATGAGCAGTTCTTC. This codes for CSARLADNEQFF. V usage is TRBV20-1 and J usage is TRBJ2-1; TRBD2 matches at 9 bases. Germline trimming cut 5 bases from V and 5 bases from J; bases unmatched to any gene: 1. CDR1 and CDR2 from the germline V gene are DFQATT and SNEGSKA (reference sequence). The CDR3 runs to 12 residues.

The J gene is TRBJ2-5, the V gene TRBV24-1; TRBD1 aligns across 12 bases. The CDR3 runs 15 residues. V shed 4 bases, J shed 4 bases, and the junction held 3 bases outside the gene matches. CDR1 and CDR2 from the germline V gene are KGHDR and SFDVKD. CDR3 region: CATSEPGQGAETQYF. The CDR3 DNA follows: TGTGCCACCAGTGAGCCGGGACAGGGGGCAGAGACCCAGTACTTC.

The chain has TRBV30 and TRBJ2-1, with 7 bases aligning to TRBD1. There are 13 residues in the CDR3. V lost 8 bases and J lost 8; bases outside the gene matches: 12. The germline gives CDR1 GTSNPN, CDR2 SVGIG (reference sequence). The CDR3 protein is CARRKQGRDEQFF. CDR3 nucleotides: TGTGCCCGAAGGAAACAGGGGCGGGATGAGCAGTTCTTC.

The CDR3 sequence is CASTPGGGGTDTQYF. The CDR3 DNA is TGTGCCAGCACCCCTGGGGGAGGGGGCACAGATACGCAGTATTTT. The chain employs TRBV6-5 and TRBJ2-3, with 7 bases that match TRBD2. The junction had 8 bases not matched to a gene; V was cut back by 7 bases and J by 1 base. Germline V gene sequence: CDR1 MNHEY, CDR2 SVGAGI. This CDR3 contains 15 residues.

This clonotype was picked up one time. This chain links TRBV27 with TRBJ2-7; no reliable D call. Trimming took 6 bases from V and 2 from J, leaving 11 bases between them. Germline CDR1 is MNHEY and CDR2 is SMNVEV (reference sequence). The CDR3 sequence is 13 residues long. The chain's CDR3 is CASSRVKTYEQYF. CDR3 nucleotides: TGTGCCAGCAGCCGGGTCAAGACCTACGAGCAGTACTTC.

This clonotype showed up just once. The chain has TRBV20-1 and TRBJ1-1; tentatively, D is TRBD1 (6 bases). Germline CDR1 reads DFQATT; CDR2 reads SNEGSKA (reference sequence). V dropped 5 bases and J dropped 4 bases, with 17 bases sitting between them. CDR3 length: 14 amino acids. CDR3: CSAPKLGASTEAFF. In DNA form, the CDR3 reads TGCAGTGCTCCCAAGTTGGGGGCGTCCACTGAAGCTTTCTTT.

The chain carries TRBV2 and TRBJ2-1; 9 positions match TRBD2. The CDR3 contains 15 residues. From germline, CDR1 is SNHLY and CDR2 FYNNEI. V shed 4 bases, J shed 8 bases, and the junction held 9 bases outside the gene matches. Here the CDR3 reads CASSVISGSSDEQFF. The CDR3 region has the DNA TGTGCCAGCAGTGTGATTAGCGGGAGTAGCGATGAGCAGTTCTTC.

The rearrangement joins TRBV7-2 to TRBJ2-7; TRBD2 matches at 7 bases. This CDR3 contains 15 residues. Germline loops: CDR1 SGHTA, CDR2 FQGNSA. V dropped 4 bases and J dropped 6; count of bases not matched to a gene: 12. CDR3 amino acids: CASSSLGGSFGEQYF. DNA of the CDR3: TGTGCCAGCAGCTCCTTAGGCGGGAGCTTCGGCGAGCAGTACTTC.

This chain joins TRBV18 and TRBJ2-1, with TRBD2 matching over 7 bases. CDR1 KGHSH and CDR2 LQKENI come from the germline V gene. The V segment lost 3 bases and the J segment 3 bases; nucleotides outside the gene matches: 8. The CDR3 runs 16 residues. The CDR3 reads CASSPGAGRYYNEQFF. The CDR3 coding sequence is TGTGCCAGCTCACCTGGAGCGGGGAGATACTACAATGAGCAGTTCTTC.

The CDR3 spells CSVHTAGGGTEAFF. The CDR3, as DNA: TGCAGCGTTCACACTGCAGGGGGAGGAACTGAAGCTTTCTTT. The chain couples TRBV29-1 to TRBJ1-1; TRBD1 agrees at 7 bases. Losses at the gene ends were 5 bases for V and 5 bases for J; bases not matched to a gene: 11. This CDR3 is 14 amino acids long. Germline assignment: CDR1 SQVTM and CDR2 ANQGSEA. Based on the CDR3 plus reference TRBV29-1 and TRBJ1-1, the full variable domain is SAVISQKPSRDICQRGTSLTIQCQVDSQVTMMFWYRQQPGQSLTLIATANQGSEATYESGFVIDKFPISRPNLTFSTLTVSNMSPEDSSIYLCSVHTAGGGTEAFFGQGTRLTVV.

V is TRBV5-1 and J is TRBJ2-5; 7 bases are a match to TRBD2. The CDR3 totals 14 residues. The V segment lost 6 bases and the J segment 2 bases; nucleotides outside the gene matches: 7. Germline CDR1 reads SGHRS; CDR2 reads YFSETQ. This CDR3 is CASNGAGAQETQYF. The CDR3, as DNA: TGCGCCAGCAACGGGGCGGGAGCGCAAGAGACCCAGTACTTC.

The rearrangement links TRBV21-1 to TRBJ2-2; the table's D call, TRBD1, was not checked against the DNA. TRBV21-1 is termed a pseudogene. There are 16 residues in the CDR3. The CDR3 coding sequence is TGTGCCAGCAGCAAAGTGCCGGGGACAGCTACCGGGGAGCTGTTTTTT. Its protein product is CASSKVPGTATGELFF.

The chain combines TRBV9 with TRBJ1-1; D is possibly TRBD1 (6 bases). The length of the CDR3 is 15 residues. The V end lost 4 bases, the J end lost 3 bases, and 16 bases lay between the germline ends. Germline values: CDR1 SGDLS, CDR2 YYNGEE. The CDR3 protein is CASSTGTSVDTEAFF. The CDR3, as DNA: TGTGCCAGCAGCACTGGGACATCCGTGGACACTGAAGCTTTCTTT.

This chain links TRBV30 with TRBJ1-2; D is unresolved. Trimming shortened V by 5 bases and J by 9 bases, and 13 bases separated the two germline ends. The CDR3 is 11 amino acids. In germline, CDR1 is GTSNPN, CDR2 SVGIG (reference sequence). The CDR3 is CAWGPGTSYTF. For the CDR3, the DNA is TGTGCCTGGGGCCCCGGAACGAGCTACACCTTC.

This chain connects TRBV2 to TRBJ2-3; 10 bases are shared with TRBD2. Trimming cost V 1 base and J 7 bases; bases outside gene matches: 5. CDR1 is SNHLY, CDR2 FYNNEI, per germline. This CDR3 has 15 amino acids. This CDR3 reads CASSEEGLASYTQYF. The CDR3 DNA sequence: TGTGCCAGCAGTGAAGAGGGACTAGCGTCGTATACGCAGTATTTT.

V and J are TRBV27 and TRBJ2-6; 7 bases fit TRBD2. Trimming removed 4 bases from V and 4 bases from J; junction bases left unmatched: 4. Germline V gives CDR1 MNHEY, CDR2 SMNVEV (reference sequence). The CDR3 contains 15 residues. The CDR3: CASSSAGAGANVLTF. In nucleotides, the CDR3 is TGTGCCAGCAGTTCCGCGGGAGCGGGGGCCAACGTCCTGACTTTC.

The chain has TRBV2 and TRBJ1-2; the D is unclear. V shed 10 bases and J shed 3 bases, with 18 bases lying between them. Germline CDR1 SNHLY, CDR2 FYNNEI. This CDR3 spans 14 amino acids. This CDR3 is CAKSRASTDYGYTF. As DNA, the CDR3 is TGTGCCAAATCGAGAGCTTCTACCGACTATGGCTACACCTTC.